The 29 T cell receptor beta chains reported below all come from one sample, sequenced in a study of T cell repertoires in cytomegalovirus infection. TCRdb reprocessed the reads with MiXCR, giving one entry per CDR3 protein. The sample lists more than 85,000 distinct CDR3 sequences, about 25% occurring once. Source material: CD8+ T cells from PBMCs. The receptors come from a human donor in good health (CMV status not recorded). Some clones in this sample may be carry-over from other donors' samples.

This clonotype turned up a few times. The V call is TRBV27, the J call TRBJ1-5; D unclear. CDR1 is MNHEY and CDR2 is SMNVEV in the germline V gene (reference sequence). V was shortened by 8 bases and J by 4 bases, with 18 bases between the two germline ends. There are 15 residues in the CDR3. CDR3 amino acids: CASRIFDGSNQPQHF. CDR3 bases: TGTGCCAGCCGCATCTTCGACGGATCGAATCAGCCCCAGCATTTT.

Only a few counts were recorded for this clonotype. The V and J genes are TRBV6-2 or TRBV6-3 and TRBJ1-1, with D unclear. This CDR3 comprises 14 residues. V lost 5 bases, J lost 0 bases, and 10 bases lay in between. CDR1 is MNHEY, CDR2 SVGEGT, per germline. CDR3 loop: CASSIFNMNTEAFF. The CDR3, as DNA: TGTGCCAGCAGTATCTTTAACATGAACACTGAAGCTTTCTTT.

In regard to this clonotype: A much larger clone differs from this one at a single base, so this may be a read error. The chain has TRBV7-2 and TRBJ1-2, with 9 bases that match TRBD1. Germline CDR1 and CDR2: SGHTA and FQGNSA. The CDR3 has 14 residues. V gave up 7 bases and J gave up 4 bases; unmatched junction bases: 7. For the CDR3, the DNA is TGTGCCAGCAACACAACAGGGGGCTTCTATGGCTACACCTTC. Its translation: CASNTTGGFYGYTF.

This clonotype was detected only a few times. The chain combines TRBV4-1 with TRBJ2-1; 7 positions match TRBD2. This CDR3 has 17 residues. Germline V gene sequence: CDR1 MGHRA, CDR2 YSYEKL. J lost 0 bases, V lost 0 bases, and 5 bases had no gene match. CDR3 coding DNA: TGCGCCAGCAGCCAAGATACGGGGGGTAGCTCCTACAATGAGCAGTTCTTC. This translates into CASSQDTGGSSYNEQFF.

The chain is built from TRBV4-1 and TRBJ2-1; the D gene could be TRBD1 or TRBD2 (5 bases each). There are 12 residues in the CDR3. V was trimmed by 4 bases and J by 8 bases, leaving 9 bases between them. Germline values: CDR1 MGHRA, CDR2 YSYEKL. This chain's CDR3 is CASSPLGDEQFF. CDR3 in DNA: TGCGCCAGCAGCCCACTGGGGGATGAGCAGTTCTTC.

This clonotype has at least ten counts. In DNA, the CDR3 is TGTGCCAGCAGTTATATAGGTGGCGAGCAGTACTTC. It encodes CASSYIGGEQYF. The rearrangement joins TRBV6-5 to TRBJ2-7; D not certain. This CDR3 has 12 amino acids. Germline V gene data show CDR1 as MNHEY and CDR2 as SVGAGI. Trimming stripped 3 bases from V and 6 bases from J, with 9 bases between.

The chain has TRBV28 and TRBJ1-5, with no clear D. Deletions cut 3 bases from V and 0 bases from J, with 3 bases between. The CDR3 loop spans 13 amino acids. Germline V lookup: CDR1 MDHEN, CDR2 SYDVKM. The CDR3: CASSFSSNQPQHF. The DNA of the CDR3 is TGTGCCAGCAGTTTTTCTAGCAATCAGCCCCAGCATTTT.

In its sample, this clonotype ranks as medium-sized. The chain links TRBV7-2 to TRBJ2-7; 10 positions match TRBD1. V dropped 1 base and J dropped 5; count of bases not matched to a gene: 17. The CDR3 contains 19 residues. Germline assignment: CDR1 SGHTA and CDR2 FQGNSA. CDR3 sequence reads: CASSLVAHLGQGISNEQYF. The CDR3 DNA follows: TGTGCCAGCAGCTTAGTGGCCCACCTGGGACAGGGGATCAGTAACGAGCAGTACTTC.

Only one count was recorded for this clonotype. This chain joins TRBV30 and TRBJ2-7, with TRBD1 identical over 7 bases. Germline trimming cut 4 bases from V and 3 bases from J; bases unmatched to any gene: 12. In germline, CDR1 is GTSNPN, CDR2 SVGIG (reference sequence). The CDR3 spans 15 residues. The CDR3 DNA sequence: TGTGCCTGGAACCCCCGGAGGCAGGGGGACTACGAGCAGTACTTC. Translated: CAWNPRRQGDYEQYF.

This clonotype was seen ten or more times. The J gene is TRBJ2-5, the V gene TRBV7-6; 12 bases align to TRBD2. This CDR3 is built from 16 residues. Germline V lookup: CDR1 SGHVS, CDR2 FNYEAQ. Germline trimming cut 4 bases from V and 4 bases from J; bases unmatched to any gene: 7. The CDR3 sequence is CASSSSSGGARETQYF. Here the CDR3 DNA reads TGTGCCAGCAGCTCCTCTAGCGGGGGGGCCAGAGAGACCCAGTACTTC. Full variable domain (outside the CDR3, taken from reference TRBV7-6 and TRBJ2-5): GAGVSQSPRYKVTKRGQDVALRCDPISGHVSLYWYRQALGQGPEFLTYFNYEAQQDKSGLPNDRFSAERPEGSISTLTIQRTEQRDSAMYRCASSSSSGGARETQYFGPGTRLLVL.

This clonotype showed up just a few times. CDR3 in DNA: TGTGCCTGGAGTGTGGCCAACTCCTACGAGCAGTACTTC. Residues: CAWSVANSYEQYF. The J gene is TRBJ2-7, the V gene TRBV30; D is undetermined. CDR3 size: 13 residues. CDR1 is GTSNPN, CDR2 SVGIG, per germline (reference sequence). V lost 0 bases and J 0 bases, leaving 6 bases between the germline ends.

This clonotype was seen many times. The chain is built from TRBV12-5 and TRBJ2-7, with 9 bases matching TRBD1. The J segment lost 1 base and the V segment lost 5 bases, leaving 9 bases of the junction unmatched. Germline CDR1 and CDR2: LGHNT and FRNRAP. The CDR3 spans 16 residues. DNA for the CDR3: TGTGCTAGTGGTGCACCGGGACAGGGTCAATCCTACGAGCAGTACTTC. Translating gives CASGAPGQGQSYEQYF.

As DNA, the CDR3 is TGCAGTGCTAGAGATACAGCGCACGAGCAGTTCTTC. Amino acid sequence: CSARDTAHEQFF. V usage is TRBV20-1 and J usage is TRBJ2-1; D is undetermined. The V gene's germline CDR1 is DFQATT and CDR2 SNEGSKA (reference sequence). Trimming took 0 bases from V and 10 from J, leaving 10 bases between them. The CDR3 has 12 residues.

Notes on this clonotype: Mismatch with germline at one junction end may stem from a read error. The chain joins TRBV4-1 to TRBJ2-2; 8 positions match TRBD1. The CDR3 has 16 amino acids. The germline V gene encodes CDR1 MGHRA and CDR2 YSYEKL. CDR3 in DNA: TGTGCCAGCAGCCAAGATGGACAGGGAGGCGCCGGGGAGCTGTTTTTT. It yields the protein CASSQDGQGGAGELFF.

In this sample, this clonotype turned up many times. The genes are TRBV7-2 and TRBJ1-5; 9 nucleotides agree with TRBD1. CDR1 SGHTA and CDR2 FQGNSA come from the germline V gene. V gave up 5 bases and J gave up 7 bases; unmatched junction bases: 12. The CDR3 loop spans 16 amino acids. CDR3 nucleotide sequence: TGTGCCAGCAGCGATTTACCCGGGACAGGGTGGCAGCCCCAGCATTTT. Translating gives CASSDLPGTGWQPQHF.

This clonotype was detected many times. The chain is built from TRBV6-1 and TRBJ1-3, with D uncertain. CDR3 size: 16 residues. Looked up from germline, CDR1 is MNHNS and CDR2 is SASEGT. Trimming removed 2 bases at V and 0 bases at J, with 11 bases between. The CDR3, as DNA: TGTGCCAGCAGTGAAAACCAAGAGCCCTCTGGAAACACCATATATTTT. It codes for CASSENQEPSGNTIYF.

The table lists this clonotype with a few counts. The rearrangement uses TRBV28 and TRBJ2-5; D perhaps matches TRBD2 (6 bases). This CDR3 contains 17 residues. From germline, CDR1 is MDHEN and CDR2 SYDVKM. Trimming took off 5 bases at V and 7 bases at J, with 26 bases between the two ends. CDR3 nucleotide sequence: TGTGCCAGCAGTCCTCGCGGGACTTTGGGTCTTCGAGGGACCCAGTACTTC. It specifies CASSPRGTLGLRGTQYF.

V and J are TRBV7-9 and TRBJ2-7, with D perhaps being TRBD1 or TRBD2 (6 bases each). CDR1 SEHNR and CDR2 FQNEAQ come from the germline V gene (reference sequence). CDR3 length: 15 amino acids. V dropped 5 bases and J dropped 3 bases, with 17 bases sitting between them. CDR3 protein: CASSHEGGINYEQYF. The CDR3 region has the DNA TGTGCCAGCAGCCATGAAGGGGGGATAAACTACGAGCAGTACTTC.

The chain is built from TRBV24-1 and TRBJ1-2; D unresolved. The CDR3 runs to 14 residues. V gave up 1 base and J gave up 4 bases, with 9 bases separating them. Germline lookup yields CDR1 KGHDR and CDR2 SFDVKD. This CDR3 reads CATSDFSASYGYTF. The CDR3 DNA sequence: TGTGCCACCAGTGATTTCTCGGCCTCCTATGGCTACACCTTC.

This chain connects TRBV6-2 or TRBV6-3 to TRBJ2-1; 9 bases fit TRBD2. Germline V gene lookup returns CDR1 MNHEY and CDR2 SVGEGT. This CDR3 spans 16 amino acids. J was trimmed by 7 bases and V by 7 bases; bases with no gene match: 14. DNA for the CDR3: TGTGCCAGCACTCCCTGGGAGCGGGGGGACCTAAATGAGCAGTTCTTC. Residues: CASTPWERGDLNEQFF.

About this clonotype: Since a much larger clone is just one base distant, this may be a read error. The conserved phenylalanine or tryptophan normally closing the CDR3 is absent here, so this likely arose from a read error. The chain recombines TRBV7-6 with TRBJ2-1; TRBD2 matches 8 bases. CDR1 and CDR2 from the germline V gene are SGHVS and FNYEAQ. Trimming cost V 5 bases and J 1 base; bases outside gene matches: 7. This CDR3 is 16 amino acids long. The CDR3 nucleotides read TGTGCCAGCAGCCTGACTAGCGAACCATCCTACAATGAGCAGTTCTCC. Translated, it gives CASSLTSEPSYNEQFS.

There are a few counts of this clonotype. The chain links TRBV15 to TRBJ2-7; D possibly matches TRBD1 or TRBD2 (6 bases each). Between the trimmed V and J ends, which lost 1 base and 3 bases, there was a span of 13 bases. Germline V gene lookup returns CDR1 LNHNV and CDR2 YYDKDF (reference sequence). This CDR3 is built from 15 residues. In DNA form, the CDR3 reads TGTGCCACCAGCAGAGTTCCCGGGGGCGACTACGAGCAGTACTTC. Protein sequence: CATSRVPGGDYEQYF.

This sequence joins TRBV7-9 and TRBJ2-2; maybe TRBD1 (5 bases). Looked up from germline, CDR1 is SEHNR and CDR2 is FQNEAQ (reference sequence). V shed 2 bases and J shed 3 bases, with 13 bases lying between them. The CDR3 has 16 amino acids. CDR3 coding DNA: TGTGCCAGCAGCTTACCCCCAGGCAGGGACACCGGGGAGCTGTTTTTT. Protein: CASSLPPGRDTGELFF.

There are a few counts of this clonotype. The rearrangement links TRBV4-3 to TRBJ2-1, with TRBD2 matching 10 bases. There are 17 residues in the CDR3. V dropped 1 base and J dropped 6; count of bases not matched to a gene: 9. Looked up from germline, CDR1 is LGHNA and CDR2 is YSLEER. The CDR3, as DNA: TGCGCCAGCAGCCAAGGGGTTTGGACTAGCGGAGGCAATGAGCAGTTCTTC. Translated: CASSQGVWTSGGNEQFF.

This clonotype was observed many times. The chain uses TRBV6-5 and TRBJ2-7; TRBD1 agrees at 10 bases. The CDR3 is 16 amino acids. Looked up from germline, CDR1 is MNHEY and CDR2 is SVGAGI. Trimming removed 5 bases from V and 2 bases from J; junction bases left unmatched: 9. The CDR3 here is CASSIRQGAFPYEQYF. The CDR3 DNA reads as TGTGCCAGCAGTATCCGACAGGGGGCTTTTCCCTACGAGCAGTACTTC.

This clonotype was recorded at least ten times. The CDR3 DNA sequence: TGTGCCAGCAGGGAGAGTAGCGGGAGGCTTCGACGGCAGTTCTTC. Protein product: CASRESSGRLRRQFF. The chain recombines TRBV11-2 with TRBJ2-1; TRBD2 matches at 10 bases. Germline lookup yields CDR1 SGHAT and CDR2 FQNNGV. CDR3 length: 15 amino acids. J gave up 12 bases and V 6 bases, and 14 bases lay outside the gene matches.

This clonotype was detected only a few times. CDR3 loop: CASYDFGNTEAFF. DNA of the CDR3: TGTGCCAGCTATGATTTCGGGAACACTGAAGCTTTCTTT. The chain recombines TRBV28 with TRBJ1-1; D remains ambiguous. The CDR3 extends over 13 amino acids. Trimming removed 8 bases from V and 1 base from J, with 11 bases in between. CDR1 is MDHEN, CDR2 SYDVKM, per germline.

This sequence joins TRBV7-3 and TRBJ2-1, with 7 bases aligning to TRBD2. The ends lost 1 base at V and 7 bases at J; junction bases unmatched: 7. The V gene's germline CDR1 is SGHTA and CDR2 FQGTGA. There are 15 residues in the CDR3. CDR3 nucleotide sequence: TGTGCCAGCAGCTTAAGATCGGGGGGTCTTAATGAGCAGTTCTTC. Protein: CASSLRSGGLNEQFF.

There are a few counts of this clonotype. This chain links TRBV11-2 with TRBJ1-1; TRBD1 matches at 9 bases. Per germline, CDR1 SGHAT and CDR2 FQNNGV. The J segment lost 3 bases and the V segment lost 4 bases, leaving 9 bases of the junction unmatched. The CDR3 has 16 amino acids. DNA for the CDR3: TGTGCCAGCAGCTCCAGACCACAGGGGGCGGACACTGAAGCTTTCTTT. Residues: CASSSRPQGADTEAFF.